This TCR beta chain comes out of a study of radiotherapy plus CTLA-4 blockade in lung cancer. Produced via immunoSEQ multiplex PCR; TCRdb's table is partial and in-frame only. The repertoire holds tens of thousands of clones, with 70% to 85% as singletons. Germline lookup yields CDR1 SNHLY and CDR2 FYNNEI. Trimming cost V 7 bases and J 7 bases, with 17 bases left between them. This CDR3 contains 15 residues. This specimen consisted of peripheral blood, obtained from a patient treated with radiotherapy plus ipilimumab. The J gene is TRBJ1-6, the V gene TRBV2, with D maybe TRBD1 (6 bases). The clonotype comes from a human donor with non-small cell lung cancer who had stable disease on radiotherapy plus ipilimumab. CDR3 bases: TGTGCCAGCATCCGACTGGACAGCGGGAATTCACCCCTCCACTTT. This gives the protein CASIRLDSGNSPLHF.